This TCR beta chain derives from a study of T cell clonality in common variable immunodeficiency. Study-level findings and limits: Reportedly, TCR beta sequences from common variable immunodeficiency showed fewer deletions and N-nucleotide insertions.

Germline assignment: CDR1 KGHSH and CDR2 LQKENI. The CDR3 extends over 14 amino acids. As regards this clone: The antigen remains undetermined. The CDR3 is cut off 3 residues early in the read; its end comes from the germline J gene.

Some clones are missing from TCRdb's copy, which holds only in-frame ones; the method was immunoSEQ multiplex PCR. The data show about 52,000 clones, with none appearing a single time. The chain is built from TRBV18 and TRBJ2-2; 8 nucleotides agree with TRBD1. This receptor was identified in a person aged 18-70 years in good health. Sequenced input: peripheral blood mononuclear cells. The CDR3 reads CASSSGTGPEKLFF. The sequenced CDR3 bases are TGTGCCAGCTCATCAGGGACAGGCCCTGAAAAG. Full variable domain (missing parts from reference TRBV18 and TRBJ2-2): NAGVMQNPRHLVRRRGQEARLRCSPMKGHSHVYWYRQLPEEGLKFMVYLQKENIIDESGMPKERFSAEFPKEGPSILRIQQVVRGDSAAYFCASSSGTGPEKLFFGEGSRLTVL.